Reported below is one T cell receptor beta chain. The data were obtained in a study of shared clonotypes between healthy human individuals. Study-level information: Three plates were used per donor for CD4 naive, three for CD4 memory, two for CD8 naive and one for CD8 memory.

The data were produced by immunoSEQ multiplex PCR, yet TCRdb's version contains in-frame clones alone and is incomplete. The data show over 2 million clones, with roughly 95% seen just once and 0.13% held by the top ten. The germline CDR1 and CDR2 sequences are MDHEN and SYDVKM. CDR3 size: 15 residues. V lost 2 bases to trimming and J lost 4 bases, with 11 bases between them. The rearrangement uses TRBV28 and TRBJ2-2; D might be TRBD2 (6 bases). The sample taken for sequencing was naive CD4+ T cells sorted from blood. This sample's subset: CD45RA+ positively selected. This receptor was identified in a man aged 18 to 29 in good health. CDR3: CASSLVRGSTGELFF. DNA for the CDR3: TGTGCCAGCAGTTTAGTGCGGGGAAGCACCGGGGAGCTGTTTTTT.